The 18 T cell receptor beta chains below were found in one sample sequenced in a study of vaccination and CD4 T cells after COVID-19. Which antigens these TCRs recognize remains unknown. The Oncomine TCR Beta short-read assay generated sequence data from the DNA of cultured CD4+ T cells. From the PCR reads, TCRdb called clonotypes with MiXCR, one entry per CDR3 protein. The data show about 14,000 distinct CDR3 sequences, about half seen once. Treatment here: approximately nine-day PBMC culture with coronavirus spike peptide pools or control peptides (ViraFEST assay). The sample in question was CD4+ T cells from blood, cultured in vitro, obtained before SARS-CoV-2 vaccination. The receptor source for this set is a human donor who had recovered from COVID-19.

This clonotype was counted only a few times. The chain uses TRBV12-3 or TRBV12-4 and TRBJ2-3; D remains unclear. CDR3 length: 13 residues. Trimming pared 6 bases from V and 0 bases from J, leaving 7 bases between. CDR3 sequence: CASRKLSTDTQYF. CDR3 DNA: TGTGCCAGCAGAAAACTTAGCACAGATACGCAGTATTTT.

J is TRBJ1-2 and V is TRBV6-2 or TRBV6-3, with D possibly matching TRBD1 (5 bases). Germline assignment: CDR1 MNHEY and CDR2 SVGEGT. The CDR3 runs 12 residues. Trimming pared 6 bases from V and 7 bases from J, leaving 12 bases between. CDR3 loop: CASRGAGSGYTF. The CDR3 DNA sequence: TGTGCCAGCAGAGGGGCCGGGAGTGGCTACACCTTC.

This clonotype came up a few times. This chain joins TRBV24-1 and TRBJ2-1; the match to TRBD2 covers 7 bases. The CDR3 extends over 16 amino acids. V lost 4 bases to trimming and J lost 4 bases; unmatched junction nucleotides: 9. Per the germline V gene, CDR1 is KGHDR and CDR2 is SFDVKD. CDR3 in amino acids: CATSDPKGGDYNEQFF. The DNA of the CDR3 is TGTGCCACCAGTGACCCCAAGGGAGGGGATTACAATGAGCAGTTCTTC.

This clonotype was picked up a small number of times. The V and J genes are TRBV6-2 or TRBV6-3 and TRBJ1-5; maybe TRBD1 (5 bases). Germline CDR1 MNHEY, CDR2 SVGEGT. This CDR3 is built from 18 residues. The V end was cut by 4 bases, the J end by 5 bases, with 24 bases between. The CDR3 loop reads CASSFLDPGPASYQPQHF. The CDR3 DNA is TGTGCCAGCAGTTTTCTTGATCCGGGACCCGCTTCCTATCAGCCCCAGCATTTT.

This clonotype was picked up a small number of times. The genes are TRBV7-2 and TRBJ1-5; possibly TRBD1 for D (6 bases). Germline loops: CDR1 SGHTA, CDR2 FQGNSA. The CDR3 loop spans 14 amino acids. V lost 5 bases to trimming and J lost 11 bases, with 19 bases between them. The CDR3 sequence: CASSPGDSGGTQHF. DNA for the CDR3: TGTGCCAGCAGCCCAGGGGACTCTGGGGGGACCCAGCATTTT.

The V call is TRBV19, the J call TRBJ1-5; D is possibly TRBD1 (6 bases). With 5 bases removed from V and 4 bases from J, the gap between germline ends came to 9 bases. Germline values: CDR1 LNHDA, CDR2 SQIVND (reference sequence). This CDR3 comprises 13 residues. Here the CDR3 DNA reads TGTGCCAGTAGTTTAACAGGGAATCAGCCCCAGCATTTT. Amino acid sequence: CASSLTGNQPQHF.

This clonotype was found a few times. V usage is TRBV24-1 and J usage is TRBJ1-5, with D uncertain. The CDR3 has 13 residues. V lost 0 bases to trimming and J lost 7 bases, with 6 bases between them. Germline V gene sequence: CDR1 KGHDR, CDR2 SFDVKD. CDR3 coding DNA: TGTGCCACCAGTGATTTGGATGGGCAGCCCCAGCATTTT. Its translation: CATSDLDGQPQHF.

This rearrangement joins TRBV20-1 to TRBJ1-1; no clear D. There are 13 residues in the CDR3. Germline CDR1 and CDR2: DFQATT and SNEGSKA (reference sequence). Trimming took off 5 bases at V and 5 bases at J, with 15 bases between the two ends. CDR3 nucleotide sequence: TGCAGTGCTTCTCTCGACTGGGTGACTGAAGCTTTCTTT. As protein: CSASLDWVTEAFF.

The chain joins TRBV6-1 to TRBJ2-3; 7 bases map to TRBD2. CDR1 is MNHNS and CDR2 is SASEGT in the germline V gene. CDR3 length equals 13 residues. V trimming: 6 bases; J trimming: 5 bases; junction bases outside the gene matches: 5. This CDR3 is CASRWTGGDTQYF. In DNA form, the CDR3 reads TGTGCCAGCAGGTGGACGGGAGGAGATACGCAGTATTTT.

V and J are TRBV6-5 and TRBJ1-5, with D tentatively TRBD1 (6 bases). CDR1 and CDR2 from the germline V gene are MNHEY and SVGAGI. Deletions cut 0 bases from V and 1 base from J, with 10 bases between. The CDR3 has 16 amino acids. In DNA, the CDR3 is TGTGCCAGCAGTTACTCGGGGGCAGCCAGCAATCAGCCCCAGCATTTT. Translation: CASSYSGAASNQPQHF.

The chain recombines TRBV6-1 with TRBJ1-1, with a possible D match to TRBD1 (6 bases). The CDR3 runs 15 residues. V lost 3 bases to trimming and J lost 5 bases, with 16 bases between them. Germline V gives CDR1 MNHNS, CDR2 SASEGT. CDR3 loop: CASSDRGGRETEAFF. The CDR3, as DNA: TGTGCCAGCAGTGATAGAGGGGGGCGCGAAACTGAAGCTTTCTTT.

This sequence joins TRBV18 and TRBJ1-6, with 11 bases that match TRBD1. This CDR3 is built from 14 residues. In germline, CDR1 is KGHSH, CDR2 LQKENI. Trimming took 5 bases from V and 7 from J; bases not matched to a gene: 1. The CDR3 bases are TGTGCCAGCTCAGGACAGGGGGCGAATTCACCCCTCCACTTT. As protein: CASSGQGANSPLHF.

The chain carries TRBV7-2 and TRBJ2-3, with D possibly matching TRBD1 (6 bases). Germline V gives CDR1 SGHTA, CDR2 FQGNSA. The CDR3 consists of 16 residues. With 1 base removed from V and 0 bases from J, the gap between germline ends came to 11 bases. The CDR3 protein is CASSLGVQGSTDTQYF. CDR3 nucleotide sequence: TGTGCCAGCAGCTTAGGAGTCCAGGGGAGCACAGATACGCAGTATTTT.

This chain uses TRBV20-1 with TRBJ1-6; D is uncertain. V lost 3 bases to trimming and J lost 4 bases, with 7 bases between them. Germline V gene data show CDR1 as DFQATT and CDR2 as SNEGSKA (reference sequence). This CDR3 is built from 13 residues. This CDR3 is CSAREPYNSPLHF. For the CDR3, the DNA is TGCAGTGCTAGGGAACCTTATAATTCACCCCTCCACTTT.

The chain is built from TRBV15 and TRBJ2-7; 12 positions match TRBD1. This CDR3 comprises 13 residues. The trim removed 5 bases at V and 6 bases at J, leaving 2 bases unmatched. Germline CDR1 is LNHNV and CDR2 is YYDKDF (reference sequence). The CDR3 is CATSEGQGAEQYF. In DNA, the CDR3 is TGTGCCACCAGCGAGGGACAGGGGGCCGAGCAGTACTTC. Using reference TRBV15 and TRBJ2-7 for the parts outside the CDR3, the full variable domain is DAMVIQNPRYQVTQFGKPVTLSCSQTLNHNVMYWYQQKSSQAPKLLFHYYDKDFNNEADTPDNFQSRRPNTSFCFLDIRSPGLGDTAMYLCATSEGQGAEQYFGPGTRLTVT.

A single count supports this clonotype. The rearrangement links TRBV4-1 to TRBJ1-2, with 7 bases aligning to TRBD1. Germline assignment: CDR1 MGHRA and CDR2 YSYEKL. Losses at the gene ends were 4 bases for V and 6 bases for J; bases not matched to a gene: 17. This CDR3 is built from 17 residues. Written as DNA, the CDR3 is TGCGCCAGCAGCCGGAGAACCGGACAGGTCGGTCGTGATGGCTACACCTTC. Translation gives CASSRRTGQVGRDGYTF.

This clonotype was detected a few times. The chain carries TRBV20-1 and TRBJ1-6; TRBD1 matches at 10 bases. V was pared by 1 base and J by 10 bases, with 4 bases of the junction left unmatched. The CDR3 is 14 amino acids. In germline, CDR1 is DFQATT, CDR2 SNEGSKA (reference sequence). CDR3 protein: CSARAGTGASPLHF. The DNA of the CDR3 is TGCAGTGCTAGAGCCGGGACAGGGGCCTCACCCCTCCACTTT.

This clonotype was picked up a small number of times. The gene calls are TRBV19 and TRBJ1-2; no definite D call. The CDR3 runs 13 residues. Germline V lookup: CDR1 LNHDA, CDR2 SQIVND (reference sequence). V shed 0 bases and J shed 2 bases, with 4 bases lying between them. CDR3 DNA sequence: TGTGCCAGTAGTATAGATGGGAACTATGGCTACACCTTC. Translating it yields CASSIDGNYGYTF.